Each of the 10 T cell receptor beta chains below was sequenced from the same sample in a study of T cells in Graves' hyperthyroidism and ophthalmopathy. Using RNA transcripts as the source, TCR beta CDR3 regions were amplified. RT-PCR in the first round (using the HTBI primer set) targeted the TCR CDR3. Each CDR3 protein gets one entry after TCRdb re-called the multiplex PCR reads with MiXCR. Among approximately 430,000 distinct CDR3 sequences listed, approximately 14% were seen once. Sequenced material: blood. These receptors were collected from a woman aged 18 to 35 with Graves' hyperthyroidism.

Written as DNA, the CDR3 is TGTGCCATCAGAGAACTAGCGGAAGATACGCAGTATTTT. This gives the protein CAIRELAEDTQYF. The V gene is TRBV10-3, the J gene TRBJ2-3; TRBD2 agrees at 8 bases. Germline V gives CDR1 ENHRY, CDR2 SYGVKD. The CDR3 runs to 13 residues. V shed 6 bases and J 5 bases; nucleotides not matched to a gene: 4.

This clonotype was seen only a few times. This chain joins TRBV20-1 and TRBJ1-5, with a weak D call TRBD1 (6 bases). The V end lost 3 bases, the J end lost 6 bases, and 18 bases lay between the germline ends. Per germline, CDR1 DFQATT and CDR2 SNEGSKA (reference sequence). The CDR3 runs to 15 residues. The chain's CDR3 is CSASGWIRGAQPQHF. The DNA of the CDR3 is TGCAGTGCTAGCGGGTGGATCAGGGGCGCTCAGCCCCAGCATTTT.

This clonotype has at least ten counts. The J gene is TRBJ1-4, the V gene TRBV20-1; 9 nucleotides line up with TRBD1. CDR3 size: 13 residues. After removal of 5 bases from V and 4 bases from J, the junction contained 2 bases not matched to a gene. Germline assignment: CDR1 DFQATT and CDR2 SNEGSKA (reference sequence). CDR3 sequence: CSADRGINEKLFF. The CDR3, as DNA: TGCAGTGCTGACAGGGGGATTAATGAAAAACTGTTTTTT.

This clonotype was seen a handful of times. This chain joins TRBV20-1 and TRBJ2-3; no firm D call. Between the trimmed V and J ends, which lost 1 base and 2 bases, there was a span of 4 bases. Germline lookup yields CDR1 DFQATT and CDR2 SNEGSKA (reference sequence). The CDR3 extends over 12 amino acids. This CDR3 reads CSARGDTDTQYF. DNA for the CDR3: TGCAGTGCTAGAGGGGACACAGATACGCAGTATTTT.

The V gene is TRBV6-2 or TRBV6-3, the J gene TRBJ1-1, with TRBD1 matching over 9 bases. This CDR3 spans 13 amino acids. V lost 6 bases and J lost 8; bases outside the gene matches: 7. CDR1 and CDR2 from the germline V gene are MNHEY and SVGEGT. CDR3 bases: TGTGCCAGCAGGCTTACAGGGGGCCTGGAAGCTTTCTTT. This codes for CASRLTGGLEAFF.

V usage is TRBV4-1 and J usage is TRBJ2-5, with D possibly being TRBD2 (6 bases). V was clipped by 2 bases and J by 5 bases, with 12 bases between them. The CDR3 runs 14 residues. CDR1 is MGHRA, CDR2 YSYEKL, per germline. The CDR3 is CASSQRLASETQYF. CDR3 DNA: TGCGCCAGCAGCCAACGGCTAGCGAGCGAGACCCAGTACTTC.

This clonotype was seen at least ten times. The V gene is TRBV3-1, the J gene TRBJ2-1, with D tentatively TRBD1 or TRBD2 (5 bases each). Germline assignment: CDR1 LGHDT and CDR2 YNNKEL (reference sequence). Trimming took off 4 bases at V and 5 bases at J, with 15 bases between the two ends. The CDR3 runs 15 residues. The CDR3 nucleotides read TGTGCCAGCAGCCCTCCGGGACGGGATAACAATGAGCAGTTCTTC. The encoded protein is CASSPPGRDNNEQFF.

The V and J genes are TRBV12-5 and TRBJ2-2, with 10 nucleotides matching TRBD2. V lost 6 bases, J lost 1 base, and 2 bases stayed unmatched. CDR3 length: 15 amino acids. Germline V gene lookup returns CDR1 LGHNT and CDR2 FRNRAP. The DNA for the CDR3 is TGTGCTAGTGGATGGACTAGCGGGAACACCGGGGAGCTGTTTTTT. Its protein is CASGWTSGNTGELFF.

This chain links TRBV12-3 or TRBV12-4 with TRBJ1-5, with a possible D match to TRBD1 (6 bases). The CDR3 totals 13 residues. Trimming shortened V by 4 bases and J by 7 bases, and 11 bases separated the two germline ends. The DNA for the CDR3 is TGTGCCAGCAGTTGGGGGCCACAGCAGCCCCAGCATTTT. It yields the protein CASSWGPQQPQHF.

This clonotype has at least ten counts. The chain couples TRBV12-3 or TRBV12-4 to TRBJ2-1; 15 nucleotides line up with TRBD2. The V segment lost 4 bases and the J segment 0 bases; nucleotides outside the gene matches: 16. The CDR3 totals 22 residues. CDR3 DNA: TGTGCCAGCAGTTCTCTGCCGATTCCGGGACTAGCGGGAGGTAACTCCTACAATGAGCAGTTCTTC. This gives the protein CASSSLPIPGLAGGNSYNEQFF.